This T cell receptor (beta chain) was sequenced in a study of PD-L1 blockade in urothelial cancer. About the study: Patients with male sex and bladder-origin urothelial cancer accounted for about 85% of the roughly 29 enrolled. Counts from blood samples showed a median of approximately 150,000 T cells. After treatment start, blood was analyzed at 3 weeks (second dose) and at 6 weeks.

The time point denotes: peripheral blood 6 weeks after treatment start. Study results and limitations: Lower pretreatment blood TCR clonality, under the median, predicted better survival, researchers reported.

Sequencing was performed with immunoSEQ multiplex PCR; in TCRdb, only in-frame clones are kept and a portion is missing. In the table there are about 36,000 clones, over 65% of which are singletons. The CDR3 loop spans 15 amino acids. Trimming took 4 bases from V and 5 from J; bases not matched to a gene: 8. Germline CDR1 reads SGHNT; CDR2 reads YYREEE (reference sequence). About this clone: Its antigen is still unknown.

The material was PBMCs, obtained around atezolizumab (anti-PD-L1) treatment. The chain is built from TRBV5-4 and TRBJ1-2; the match to TRBD1 covers 10 bases. The clonotype originates from a man aged 40-50 years with urothelial cancer. The CDR3 sequence is CASSEGDRGQYGYTF. The CDR3 bases are TGTGCCAGCAGCGAGGGGGACAGGGGCCAATATGGCTACACCTTC.